This T cell receptor beta chain appears in the sequencing data of a study of blood T cell repertoires in COVID-19. Across the study: Samples taken during acute and convalescent COVID-19 were collected in the United States, Italy and Spain.

The CDR3 covers 15 residues. Per the germline V gene, CDR1 is SGHRS and CDR2 is YFSETQ. The V and J ends lost 6 bases and 4 bases, in that order; junction bases with no gene match: 10. Original handling: Amplification with reference gene primers provided the estimates of nucleated cell counts. TCRdb's table, derived via immunoSEQ multiplex PCR, lists solely in-frame clones and lacks some. V, J and clone size are taken as reported in that table, and D and trimming were inferred from the DNA itself. The table records some 180,000 clones, about 80% of them present only once. The origin of this receptor is a woman between 65 and 79 years old in a cohort exposed to, infected with or recovered from COVID-19 (not recorded which). The chain links TRBV5-1 to TRBJ2-5; 9 positions match TRBD2. Sequencing input: PBMCs or T cells enriched from blood (not recorded which). The CDR3 is CASKPEGLAPETQYF. The CDR3 bases are TGCGCCAGCAAACCCGAGGGACTAGCCCCAGAGACCCAGTACTTC.